This T cell receptor beta chain was recovered during a study of Graves' ophthalmopathy and Graves' hyperthyroidism. Whole-study results and caveats: A model of 13 signatures distinguished ophthalmopathy from stable hyperthyroidism at approximately 88% sensitivity and approximately 81% specificity. Blood was where most expanded thyroid clonotypes above 0.001 frequency also turned up.

Remarks on this clonotype: The antigen remains unidentified.

The germline V gene encodes CDR1 SGHTA and CDR2 FQGNSA. This CDR3 is 16 amino acids long. Losses at the gene ends were 8 bases for V and 5 bases for J; bases not matched to a gene: 13. RNA transcripts served as template for amplifying TCR beta CDR3 sequences. Second-round multiplex PCR came after first-round RT-PCR with HTBI primers. TCRdb used MiXCR to reprocess the multiplex PCR reads, holding one entry per CDR3 protein. The sample consists of about 400,000 distinct CDR3 sequences, about a sixth of them appearing once. This clonotype was obtained from a woman aged 18-29 years with Graves' ophthalmopathy. Specimen: peripheral blood. This chain uses TRBV7-2 with TRBJ2-5; 11 bases are a match to TRBD2. CDR3 loop: CASSPTGLAARETQYF. The CDR3 DNA follows: TGTGCCAGCTCACCAACGGGACTAGCGGCCCGGGAGACCCAGTACTTC. The full variable domain, in which reference TRBV7-2 and TRBJ2-5 provide the parts outside the CDR3, is GAGVSQSPSNKVTEKGKDVELRCDPISGHTALYWYRQSLGQGLEFLIYFQGNSAPDKSGLPSDRFSAERTGGSVSTLTIQRTQQEDSAVYLCASSPTGLAARETQYFGPGTRLLVL.